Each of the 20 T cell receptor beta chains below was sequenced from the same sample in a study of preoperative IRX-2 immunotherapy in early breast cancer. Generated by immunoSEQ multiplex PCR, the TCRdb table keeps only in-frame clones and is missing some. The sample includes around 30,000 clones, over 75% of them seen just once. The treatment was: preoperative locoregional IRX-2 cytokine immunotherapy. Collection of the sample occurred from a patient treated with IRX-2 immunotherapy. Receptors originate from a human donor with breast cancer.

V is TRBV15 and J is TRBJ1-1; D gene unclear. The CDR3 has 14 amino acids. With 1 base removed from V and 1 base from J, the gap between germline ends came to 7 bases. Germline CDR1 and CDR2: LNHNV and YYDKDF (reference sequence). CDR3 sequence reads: CATSRVSANTEAFF. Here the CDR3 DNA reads TGTGCCACCAGCAGAGTATCGGCGAACACTGAAGCTTTCTTT.

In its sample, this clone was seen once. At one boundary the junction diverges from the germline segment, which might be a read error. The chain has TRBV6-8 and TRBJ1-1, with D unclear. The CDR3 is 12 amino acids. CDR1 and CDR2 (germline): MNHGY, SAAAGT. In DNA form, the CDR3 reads TGTGCCATCAGTCGTGGGGACACTGAAGCTTTCTTT. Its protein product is CAISRGDTEAFF.

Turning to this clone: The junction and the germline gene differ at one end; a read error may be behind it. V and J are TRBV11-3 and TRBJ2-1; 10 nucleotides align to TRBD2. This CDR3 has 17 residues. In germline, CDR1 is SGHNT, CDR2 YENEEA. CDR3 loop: CASSLEPSGRAFSEQFF. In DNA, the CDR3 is TGTGCCAGCAGCCTAGAACCCAGCGGGAGGGCCTTTAGTGAGCAGTTCTTC.

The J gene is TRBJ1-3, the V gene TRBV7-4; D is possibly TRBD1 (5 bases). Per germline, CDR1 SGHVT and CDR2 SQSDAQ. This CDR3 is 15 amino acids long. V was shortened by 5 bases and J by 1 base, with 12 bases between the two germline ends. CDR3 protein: CASSRGSPSGNTIYF. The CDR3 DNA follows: TGTGCCAGCAGCCGGGGGTCCCCTTCTGGAAACACCATATATTTT. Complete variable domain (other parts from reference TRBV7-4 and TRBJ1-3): GAGVSQSPRYKVAKRGRDVALRCDSISGHVTLYWYRQTLGQGSEVLTYSQSDAQRDKSGRPSGRFSAERPERSVSTLKIQRTEQGDSAVYLCASSRGSPSGNTIYFGEGSWLTVV.

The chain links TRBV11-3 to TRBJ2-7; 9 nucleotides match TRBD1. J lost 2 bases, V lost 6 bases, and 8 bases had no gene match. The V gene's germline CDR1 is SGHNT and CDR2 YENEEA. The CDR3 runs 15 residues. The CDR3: CASSIVGTGTYEQYF. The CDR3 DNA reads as TGTGCCAGCAGTATCGTAGGGACAGGGACCTACGAGCAGTACTTC. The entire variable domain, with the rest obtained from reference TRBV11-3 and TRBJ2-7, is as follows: EAGVVQSPRYKIIEKKQPVAFWCNPISGHNTLYWYLQNLGQGPELLIRYENEEAVDDSQLPKDRFSAERLKGVDSTLKIQPAELGDSAVYLCASSIVGTGTYEQYFGPGTRLTVT.

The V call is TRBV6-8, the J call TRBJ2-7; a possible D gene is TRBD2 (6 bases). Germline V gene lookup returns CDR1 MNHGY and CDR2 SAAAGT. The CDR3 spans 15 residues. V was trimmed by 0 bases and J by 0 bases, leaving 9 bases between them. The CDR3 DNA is TGTGCCAGCAGTTACTCGTGGCGGGACTCCTACGAGCAGTACTTC. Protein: CASSYSWRDSYEQYF.

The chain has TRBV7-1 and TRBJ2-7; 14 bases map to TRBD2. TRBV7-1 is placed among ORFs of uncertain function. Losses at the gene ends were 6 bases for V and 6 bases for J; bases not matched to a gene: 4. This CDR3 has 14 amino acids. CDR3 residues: CASRGLAGVGEQYF. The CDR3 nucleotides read TGTGCCAGCAGGGGACTAGCGGGAGTAGGCGAGCAGTACTTC.

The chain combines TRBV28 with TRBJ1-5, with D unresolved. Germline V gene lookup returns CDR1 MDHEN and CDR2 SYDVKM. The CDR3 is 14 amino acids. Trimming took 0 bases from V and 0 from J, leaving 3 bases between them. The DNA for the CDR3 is TGTGCCAGCAGTTTATGGGATAGCAATCAGCCCCAGCATTTT. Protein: CASSLWDSNQPQHF.

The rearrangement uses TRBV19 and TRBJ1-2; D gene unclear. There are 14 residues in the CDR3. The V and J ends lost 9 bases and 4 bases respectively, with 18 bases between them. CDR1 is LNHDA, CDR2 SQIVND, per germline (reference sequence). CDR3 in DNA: TGTGCCAGCCGGTCGGAGCTGGAGTCCTATGGCTACACCTTC. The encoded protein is CASRSELESYGYTF.

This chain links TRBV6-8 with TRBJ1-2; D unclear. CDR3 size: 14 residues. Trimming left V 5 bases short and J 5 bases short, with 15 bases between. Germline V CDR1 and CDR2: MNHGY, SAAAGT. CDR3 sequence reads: CASSPPGRPYGYTF. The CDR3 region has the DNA TGTGCCAGCAGTCCGCCTGGTAGACCTTATGGCTACACCTTC.

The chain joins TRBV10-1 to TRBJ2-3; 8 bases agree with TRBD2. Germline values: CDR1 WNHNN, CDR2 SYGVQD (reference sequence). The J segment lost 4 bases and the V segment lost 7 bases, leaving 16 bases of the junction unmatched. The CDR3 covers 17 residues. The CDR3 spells CASNPEVAGMGSDTQYF. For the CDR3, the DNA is TGCGCCAGCAACCCGGAAGTAGCGGGAATGGGCTCAGATACGCAGTATTTT.

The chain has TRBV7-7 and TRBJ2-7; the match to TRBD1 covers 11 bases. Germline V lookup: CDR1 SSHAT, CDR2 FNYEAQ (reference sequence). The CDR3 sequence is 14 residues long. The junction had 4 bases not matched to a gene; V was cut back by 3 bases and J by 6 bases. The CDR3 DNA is TGTGCCAGCAGCTTGGACAGGGGGCGCGGCGAGCAGTACTTC. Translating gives CASSLDRGRGEQYF.

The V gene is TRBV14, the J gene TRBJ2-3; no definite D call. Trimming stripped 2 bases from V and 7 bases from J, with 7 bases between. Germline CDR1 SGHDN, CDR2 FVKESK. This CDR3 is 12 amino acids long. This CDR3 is CASSQMGYTQYF. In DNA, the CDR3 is TGTGCCAGCAGCCAAATGGGGTATACGCAGTATTTT.

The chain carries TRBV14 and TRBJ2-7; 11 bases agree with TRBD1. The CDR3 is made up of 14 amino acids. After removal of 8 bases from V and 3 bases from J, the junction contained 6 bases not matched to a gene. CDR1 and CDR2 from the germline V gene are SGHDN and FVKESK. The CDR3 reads CASSWGTGGYEQYF. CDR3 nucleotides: TGTGCCAGCTCATGGGGGACAGGGGGCTACGAGCAGTACTTC.

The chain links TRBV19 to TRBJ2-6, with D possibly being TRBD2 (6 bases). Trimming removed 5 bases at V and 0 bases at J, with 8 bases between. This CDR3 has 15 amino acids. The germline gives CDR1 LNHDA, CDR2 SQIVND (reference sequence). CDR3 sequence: CASSPGGSGANVLTF. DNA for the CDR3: TGTGCCAGTAGTCCCGGGGGCTCTGGGGCCAACGTCCTGACTTTC.

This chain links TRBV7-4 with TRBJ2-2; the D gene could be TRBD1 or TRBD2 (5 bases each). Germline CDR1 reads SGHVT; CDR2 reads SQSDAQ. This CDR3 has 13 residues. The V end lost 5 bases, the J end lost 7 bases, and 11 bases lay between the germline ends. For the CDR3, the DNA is TGTGCCAGCAGCAGGGACGGGGACGGGGAGCTGTTTTTT. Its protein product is CASSRDGDGELFF.

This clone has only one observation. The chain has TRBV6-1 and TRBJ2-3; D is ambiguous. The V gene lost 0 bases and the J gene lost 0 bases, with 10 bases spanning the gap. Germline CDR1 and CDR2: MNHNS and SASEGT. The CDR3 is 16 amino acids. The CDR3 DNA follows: TGTGCCAGCAGTGAAGCGAGGTCAGTGAGCACAGATACGCAGTATTTT. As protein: CASSEARSVSTDTQYF.

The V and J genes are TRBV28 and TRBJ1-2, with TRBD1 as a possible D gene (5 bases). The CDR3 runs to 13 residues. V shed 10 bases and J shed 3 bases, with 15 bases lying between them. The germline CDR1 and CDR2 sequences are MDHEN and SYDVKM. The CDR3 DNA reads TGTGCCACTTCCCAGGGAGGGGACTATGGCTACACCTTC. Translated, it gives CATSQGGDYGYTF.

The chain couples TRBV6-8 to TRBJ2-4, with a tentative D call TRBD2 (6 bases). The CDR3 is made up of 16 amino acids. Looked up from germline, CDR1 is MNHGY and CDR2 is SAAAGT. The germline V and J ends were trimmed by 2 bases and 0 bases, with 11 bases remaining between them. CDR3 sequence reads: CASSYAGFGAKNIQYF. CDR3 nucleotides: TGTGCCAGCAGTTACGCGGGGTTCGGAGCCAAAAACATTCAGTACTTC.

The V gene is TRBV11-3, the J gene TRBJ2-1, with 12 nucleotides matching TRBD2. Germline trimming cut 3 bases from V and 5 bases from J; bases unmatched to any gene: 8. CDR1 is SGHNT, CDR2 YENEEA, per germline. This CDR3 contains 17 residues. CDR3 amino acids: CASSFDRTSGRNNEQFF. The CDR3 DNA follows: TGTGCCAGCAGCTTCGATCGAACTAGCGGGAGGAACAATGAGCAGTTCTTC.